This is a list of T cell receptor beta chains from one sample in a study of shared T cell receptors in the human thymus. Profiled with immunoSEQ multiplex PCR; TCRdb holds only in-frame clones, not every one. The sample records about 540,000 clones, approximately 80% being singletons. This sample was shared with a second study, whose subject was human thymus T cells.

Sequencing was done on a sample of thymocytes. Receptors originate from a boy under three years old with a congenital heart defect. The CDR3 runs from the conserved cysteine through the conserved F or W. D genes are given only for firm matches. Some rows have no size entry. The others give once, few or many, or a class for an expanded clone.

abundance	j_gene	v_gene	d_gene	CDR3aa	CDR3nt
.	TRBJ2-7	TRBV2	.	CASSEAVAGLDSYEQYF	TGTGCCAGCAGTGAAGCGGTCGCAGGGTTGGACTCCTACGAGCAGTACTTC
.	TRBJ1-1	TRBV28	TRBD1	CASRDRAGTEAFF	TGTGCCAGCAGGGACAGGGCGGGCACTGAAGCTTTCTTT
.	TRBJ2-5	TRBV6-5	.	CASRRTALQETQYF	TGTGCCAGCAGGCGGACAGCCCTCCAAGAGACCCAGTACTTC
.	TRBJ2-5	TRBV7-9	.	CASSQRTDQYQETQYF	TGTGCCAGCAGCCAGCGTACCGACCAGTACCAAGAGACCCAGTACTTC
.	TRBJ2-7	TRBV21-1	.	CASSKAGGGGYEQYF	TGTGCCAGCAGCAAAGCAGGCGGGGGTGGCTACGAGCAGTACTTC
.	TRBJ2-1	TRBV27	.	CASTKTGKWGLVNEQFF	TGTGCCAGCACCAAAACAGGGAAGTGGGGGTTGGTCAATGAGCAGTTCTTC
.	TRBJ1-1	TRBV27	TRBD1	CASSRTHRGRDTEAFF	TGTGCCAGCAGTCGTACCCACAGGGGAAGGGACACTGAAGCTTTCTTT
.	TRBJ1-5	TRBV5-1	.	CASSFSMGLWSNQPQHF	TGCGCCAGCAGTTTTTCCATGGGGCTCTGGAGCAATCAGCCCCAGCATTTT
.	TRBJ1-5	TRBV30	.	CAWSVRTVGFGNQPQHF	TGTGCCTGGAGTGTACGTACAGTTGGGTTTGGCAATCAGCCCCAGCATTTT
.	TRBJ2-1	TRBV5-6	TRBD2	CASSLKREGKYNEQFF	TGTGCCAGCAGCTTAAAGCGGGAGGGGAAATACAATGAGCAGTTCTTC
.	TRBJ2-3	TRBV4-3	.	CASSPLGPVPPDTQYF	TGCGCCAGCAGCCCCCTGGGGCCGGTGCCCCCGGATACGCAGTATTTT
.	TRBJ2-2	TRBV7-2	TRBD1	CASSPTGDGELFF	TGTGCCAGCAGCCCCACAGGGGACGGGGAGCTGTTTTTT
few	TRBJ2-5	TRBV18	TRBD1	CASSPGQGARETQYF	TGTGCCAGCTCACCGGGACAGGGGGCAAGAGAGACCCAGTACTTC
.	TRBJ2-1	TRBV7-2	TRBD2	CASSLATSGRVPNEQFF	TGTGCCAGCAGCTTAGCGACTAGCGGGAGAGTCCCCAATGAGCAGTTCTTC
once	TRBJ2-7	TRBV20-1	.	CSARAGLEQYF	TGCAGTGCTAGGGCGGGGCTCGAGCAGTACTTC
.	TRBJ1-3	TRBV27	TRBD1	CASSHNRGSGNTIYF	TGTGCCAGCAGTCACAACAGGGGTTCCGGAAACACCATATATTTT